This T cell receptor beta chain is drawn from a study of T-cell reconstitution after alpha-beta-depleted transplantation in children. A library of TCRbeta sequences, prepared with unique molecular identifiers, was generated. Each CDR3 protein is one row after TCRdb ran MiXCR on the PCR reads. The data hold 180,000 or so distinct CDR3 sequences, with approximately 6% observed a single time. Per the germline V gene, CDR1 is KGHSH and CDR2 is LQKENI. The CDR3 is 14 amino acids. V lost 4 bases to trimming and J lost 8 bases, with 14 bases between them. This material consisted of PBMCs, taken before TCRalphabeta/CD19-depleted stem cell transplant. The receptor comes from a girl less than two years old with combined immunodeficiency, due to receive a stem cell transplant. The rearrangement links TRBV18 to TRBJ1-4; the D gene is possibly TRBD1 (5 bases). Here the CDR3 DNA reads TGTGCCAGCTCACGGGGCAGGGCGGAGGAAAAACTGTTTTTT. As protein: CASSRGRAEEKLFF.